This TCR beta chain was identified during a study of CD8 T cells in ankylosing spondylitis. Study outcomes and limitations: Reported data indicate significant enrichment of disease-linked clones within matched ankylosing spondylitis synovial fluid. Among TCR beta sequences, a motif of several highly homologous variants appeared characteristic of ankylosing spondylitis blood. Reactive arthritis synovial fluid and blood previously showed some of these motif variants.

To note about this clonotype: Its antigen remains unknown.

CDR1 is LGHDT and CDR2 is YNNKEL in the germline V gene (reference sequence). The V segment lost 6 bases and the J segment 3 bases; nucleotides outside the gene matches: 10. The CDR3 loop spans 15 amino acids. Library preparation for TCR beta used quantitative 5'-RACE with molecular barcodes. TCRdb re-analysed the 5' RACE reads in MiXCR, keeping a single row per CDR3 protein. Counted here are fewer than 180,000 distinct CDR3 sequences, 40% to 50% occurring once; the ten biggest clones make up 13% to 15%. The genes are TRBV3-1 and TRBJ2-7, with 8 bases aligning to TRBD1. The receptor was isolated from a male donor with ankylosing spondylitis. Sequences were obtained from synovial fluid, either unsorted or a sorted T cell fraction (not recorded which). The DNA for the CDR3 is TGTGCCAGCAGGTCAGGACAGGGCATGATCTACGAGCAGTACTTC. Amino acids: CASRSGQGMIYEQYF.